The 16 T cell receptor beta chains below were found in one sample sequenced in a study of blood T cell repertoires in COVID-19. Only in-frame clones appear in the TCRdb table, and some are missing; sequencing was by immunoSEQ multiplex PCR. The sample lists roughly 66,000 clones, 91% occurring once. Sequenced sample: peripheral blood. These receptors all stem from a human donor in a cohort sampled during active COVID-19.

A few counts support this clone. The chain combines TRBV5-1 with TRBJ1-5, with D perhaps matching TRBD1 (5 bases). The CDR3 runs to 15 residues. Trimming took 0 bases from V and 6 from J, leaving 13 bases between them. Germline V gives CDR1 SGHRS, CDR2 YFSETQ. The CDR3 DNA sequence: TGCGCCAGCAGCTTGGCCGGTGGGGCTGGTCAGCCCCAGCATTTT. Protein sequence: CASSLAGGAGQPQHF.

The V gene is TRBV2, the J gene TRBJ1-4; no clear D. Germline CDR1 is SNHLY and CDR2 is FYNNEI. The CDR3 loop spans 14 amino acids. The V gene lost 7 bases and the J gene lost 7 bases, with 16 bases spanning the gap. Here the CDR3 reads CASTPGIIGEKLFF. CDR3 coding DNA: TGTGCCAGCACCCCGGGGATTATCGGTGAAAAACTGTTTTTT.

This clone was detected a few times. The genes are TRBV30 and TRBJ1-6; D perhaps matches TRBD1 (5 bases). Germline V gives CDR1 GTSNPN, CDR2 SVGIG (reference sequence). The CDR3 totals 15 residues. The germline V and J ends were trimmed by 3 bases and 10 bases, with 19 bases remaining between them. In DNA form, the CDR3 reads TGTGCCTGGAGGAGGCTCGGACAATTCGGATCACCCCTCCACTTT. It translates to CAWRRLGQFGSPLHF.

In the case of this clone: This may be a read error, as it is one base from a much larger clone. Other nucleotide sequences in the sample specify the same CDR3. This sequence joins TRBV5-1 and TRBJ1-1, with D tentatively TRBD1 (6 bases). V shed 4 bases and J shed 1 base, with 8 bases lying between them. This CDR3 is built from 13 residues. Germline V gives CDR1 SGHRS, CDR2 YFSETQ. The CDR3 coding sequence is TGCGCCAGCAGCCTGACAGGGAACACTGAAGCTTTCTTT. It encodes CASSLTGNTEAFF.

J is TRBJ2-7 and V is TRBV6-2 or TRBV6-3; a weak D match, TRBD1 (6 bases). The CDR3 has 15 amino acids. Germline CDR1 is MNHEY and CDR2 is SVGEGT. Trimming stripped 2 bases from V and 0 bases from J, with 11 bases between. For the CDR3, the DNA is TGTGCCAGCAGTTACCCAGGGGTCAGCTCCTACGAGCAGTACTTC. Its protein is CASSYPGVSSYEQYF.

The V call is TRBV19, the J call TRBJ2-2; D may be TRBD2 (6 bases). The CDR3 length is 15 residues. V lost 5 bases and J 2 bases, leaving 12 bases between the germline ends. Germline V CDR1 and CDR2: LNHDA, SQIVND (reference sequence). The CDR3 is CASSFAGTNTGELFF. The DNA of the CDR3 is TGTGCCAGTAGTTTCGCAGGGACTAACACCGGGGAGCTGTTTTTT. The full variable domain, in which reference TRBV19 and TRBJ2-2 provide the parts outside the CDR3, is DGGITQSPKYLFRKEGQNVTLSCEQNLNHDAMYWYRQDPGQGLRLIYYSQIVNDFQKGDIAEGYSVSREKKESFPLTVTSAQKNPTAFYLCASSFAGTNTGELFFGEGSRLTVL.

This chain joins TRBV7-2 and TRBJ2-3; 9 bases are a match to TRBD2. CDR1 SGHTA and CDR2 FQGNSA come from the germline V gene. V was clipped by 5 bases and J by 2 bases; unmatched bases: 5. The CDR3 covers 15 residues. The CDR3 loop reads CASSGRTSVTDTQYF. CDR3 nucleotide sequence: TGTGCCAGCAGCGGGCGGACTAGCGTCACAGATACGCAGTATTTT. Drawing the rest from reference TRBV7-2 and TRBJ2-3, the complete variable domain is GAGVSQSPSNKVTEKGKDVELRCDPISGHTALYWYRQSLGQGLEFLIYFQGNSAPDKSGLPSDRFSAERTGGSVSTLTIQRTQQEDSAVYLCASSGRTSVTDTQYFGPGTRLTVL.

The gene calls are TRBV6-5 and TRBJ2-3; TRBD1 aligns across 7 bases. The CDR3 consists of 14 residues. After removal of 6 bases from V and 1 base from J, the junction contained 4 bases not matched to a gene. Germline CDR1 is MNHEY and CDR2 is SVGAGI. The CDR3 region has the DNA TGTGCCAGCAGATGGGACAGAGGCACAGATACGCAGTATTTT. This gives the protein CASRWDRGTDTQYF.

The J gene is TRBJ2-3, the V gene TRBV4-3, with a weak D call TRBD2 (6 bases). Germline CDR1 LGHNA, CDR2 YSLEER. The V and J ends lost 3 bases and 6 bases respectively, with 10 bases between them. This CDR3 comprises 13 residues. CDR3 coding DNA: TGCGCCAGCAGCCACAAAGGGAGGGATACGCAGTATTTT. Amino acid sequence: CASSHKGRDTQYF.

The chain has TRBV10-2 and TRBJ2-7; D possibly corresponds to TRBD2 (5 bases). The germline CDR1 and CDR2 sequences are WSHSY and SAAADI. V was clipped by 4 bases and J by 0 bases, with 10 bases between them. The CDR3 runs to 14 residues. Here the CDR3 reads CASSAGGSSYEQYF. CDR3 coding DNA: TGCGCCAGCAGTGCGGGTGGGAGCTCCTACGAGCAGTACTTC.

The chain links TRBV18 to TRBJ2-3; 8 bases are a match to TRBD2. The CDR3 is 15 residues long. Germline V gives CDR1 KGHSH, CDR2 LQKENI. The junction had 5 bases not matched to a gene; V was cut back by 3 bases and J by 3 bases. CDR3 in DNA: TGTGCCAGCTCACCGGCCGGGAGGGGTACAGATACGCAGTATTTT. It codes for CASSPAGRGTDTQYF.

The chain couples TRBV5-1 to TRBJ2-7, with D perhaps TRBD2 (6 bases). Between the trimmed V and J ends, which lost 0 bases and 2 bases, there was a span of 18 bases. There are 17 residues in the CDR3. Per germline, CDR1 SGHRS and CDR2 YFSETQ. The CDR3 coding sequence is TGCGCCAGCAGCTTGGCCGGGCGGGGAGGACCCACCTACGAGCAGTACTTC. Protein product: CASSLAGRGGPTYEQYF.

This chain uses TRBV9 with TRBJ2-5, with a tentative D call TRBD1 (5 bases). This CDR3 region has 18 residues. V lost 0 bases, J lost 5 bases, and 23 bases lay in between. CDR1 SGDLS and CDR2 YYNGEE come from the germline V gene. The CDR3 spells CASSVAHLGRGESETQYF. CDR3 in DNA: TGTGCCAGCAGCGTAGCTCACCTTGGTAGGGGCGAGTCGGAGACCCAGTACTTC.

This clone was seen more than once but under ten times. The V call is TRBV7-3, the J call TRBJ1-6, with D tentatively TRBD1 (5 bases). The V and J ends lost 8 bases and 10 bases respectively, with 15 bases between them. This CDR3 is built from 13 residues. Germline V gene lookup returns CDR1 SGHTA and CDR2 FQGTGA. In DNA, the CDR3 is TGTGCCAGCGGCACGACAGTGGGATCACCCCTCCACTTT. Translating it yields CASGTTVGSPLHF.

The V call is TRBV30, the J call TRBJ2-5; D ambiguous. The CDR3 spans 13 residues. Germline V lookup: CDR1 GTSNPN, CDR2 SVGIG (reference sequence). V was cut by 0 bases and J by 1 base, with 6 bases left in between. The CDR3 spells CAWSVNFQETQYF. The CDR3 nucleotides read TGTGCCTGGAGTGTAAACTTCCAAGAGACCCAGTACTTC.

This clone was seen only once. CDR3 in amino acids: CASGLTGYDTEAFF. Here the CDR3 DNA reads TGTGCTAGTGGTTTGACAGGGTACGACACTGAAGCTTTCTTT. The chain couples TRBV12-5 to TRBJ1-1, with D possibly TRBD1 on 6 matching bases. Trimming removed 2 bases from V and 3 bases from J, with 10 bases in between. Germline CDR1 LGHNT, CDR2 FRNRAP. The CDR3 is 14 residues long.